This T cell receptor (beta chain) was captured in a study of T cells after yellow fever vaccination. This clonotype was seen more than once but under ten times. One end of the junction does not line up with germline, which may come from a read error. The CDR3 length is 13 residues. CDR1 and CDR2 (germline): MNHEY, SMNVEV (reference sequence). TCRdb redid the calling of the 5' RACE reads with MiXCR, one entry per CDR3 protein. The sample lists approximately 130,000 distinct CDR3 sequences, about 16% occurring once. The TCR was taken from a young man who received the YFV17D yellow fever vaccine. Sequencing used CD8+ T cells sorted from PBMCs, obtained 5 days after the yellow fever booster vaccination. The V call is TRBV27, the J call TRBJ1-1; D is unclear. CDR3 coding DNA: TGTGCCAGCAGTCCCTTACTGAACGCTGAAGCTTTCTTT. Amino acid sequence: CASSPLLNAEAFF.